This note documents a single T cell receptor (beta chain) sequence. These data come from a study of blood T cell repertoires in COVID-19. Study context: Nucleic acid was either cDNA or gDNA, and it came from T cells, B-cell-depleted T cells, or PBMCs.

Original handling: By means of reference gene primer amplification, nucleated cell counts were estimated. Produced via immunoSEQ multiplex PCR; TCRdb's table is partial and in-frame only. That table gives V, J and clone size, and the DNA gave D and trimming. The table has fewer than 150,000 clones, 70% to 80% seen once. The clonotype was recovered from a man aged 60 to 69 who had recovered from COVID-19. Sequenced sample: peripheral blood.

The CDR3 sequence is CASSPPAAGIQETQYF. As DNA, the CDR3 is TGTGCCAGCTCACCACCGGCAGCGGGAATCCAAGAGACCCAGTACTTC. V and J are TRBV18 and TRBJ2-5; 7 bases map to TRBD2. The CDR3 is made up of 16 amino acids. J lost 1 base, V lost 0 bases, and 5 bases had no gene match. Germline CDR1 is KGHSH and CDR2 is LQKENI.